This T cell receptor beta chain was identified in a study of early T cells in non-severe SARS-CoV-2 infection. About the study: Sequencing input comprised bulk RNA from unsorted whole blood; chain pairing was not available.

MiXCR, applied by TCRdb to the 5' RACE reads, yields one record per CDR3 protein. This table has some 53,000 distinct CDR3 sequences, 8% to 10% appearing once. The CDR3 has 20 residues. The rearrangement joins TRBV3-2 to TRBJ2-3; the D call of TRBD2 is as the table states it, not checked on the DNA. TRBV3-2 is termed a pseudogene. Sequenced sample: whole blood. The sequence derives from an adult who was a healthcare worker with PCR-confirmed SARS-CoV-2 infection or an uninfected control (not recorded which). The CDR3: CASSLQSSGRPAYGTDTQYF. The CDR3 DNA sequence: TGTGCCAGCAGCCTGCAGAGTAGCGGGAGGCCTGCCTATGGCACAGATACGCAGTATTTT.